A selection of T cell receptor beta chains follows, all from one sample in a study of shared clonotypes between healthy human individuals. Data came from immunoSEQ multiplex PCR; TCRdb stores just in-frame clones and leaves some out. The table includes some 1.4 million clones, around 95% detected once. Sequences were obtained from naive CD4+ T cells sorted from blood. Source of these receptors: a man aged 30 to 39 in good health. The CDR3 runs from the conserved cysteine through the conserved F or W. The order of the fields is D gene, V gene, J gene, CDR3 protein. The D gene is left open where the match is weak.

>-|TRBV28|TRBJ2-7
CASSLPKGSGYEQYF
>-|TRBV28|TRBJ1-2
CASSFSGGRVYGYTF
>-|TRBV28|TRBJ2-6
CASSFQSGANVLTF
>-|TRBV15|TRBJ1-4
CATSREIGGGEKLFF
>-|TRBV7-8|TRBJ2-2
CASSLGIGPSWELFF
>-|TRBV12-5|TRBJ2-3
CASAGWTSWADTQYF
>TRBD1|TRBV5-1|TRBJ1-3
CASSNQGALGNTIYF
>-|TRBV30|TRBJ2-1
CAWSSDRYNEQFF
>TRBD2|TRBV5-1|TRBJ2-7
CASTLGTSGRPSSYEQYF
>-|TRBV21-1|TRBJ2-1
CASSDRTRDGTDNEQFF
>TRBD1|TRBV5-5|TRBJ1-3
CASSLDDRGGNTIYF
>-|TRBV19|TRBJ2-7
CASSIEGLTYEQYF
>TRBD1|TRBV28|TRBJ2-1
CASSETGGSASEQFF
>-|TRBV5-1|TRBJ2-5
CASSLMDREETQYF
>TRBD2|TRBV28|TRBJ2-2
CASSFVFSGILKLNTGELFF
>TRBD1|TRBV9|TRBJ2-7
CASSVSGQGAREQYF
>-|TRBV5-4|TRBJ2-1
CASSVVGSYNEQFF
>TRBD1|TRBV9|TRBJ2-1
CASSVASLGDRVYNEQFF
>-|TRBV11-2|TRBJ2-3
CASSPELRDTQYF
>-|TRBV25-1|TRBJ1-2
CASMSPYGYTF
>-|TRBV28|TRBJ1-5
CASSLQGMGQPQHF
>-|TRBV19|TRBJ2-5
CASSIVGGGPQETQYF
>TRBD1|TRBV19|TRBJ1-5
CASTNDRGSNQPQHF
>-|TRBV18|TRBJ2-2
CASSQLENTGELFF
>TRBD1|TRBV28|TRBJ2-5
CASSIDRVQTQYF
>-|TRBV11-2|TRBJ2-3
CASSLQLARDTQYF
>-|TRBV18|TRBJ2-7
CASSPSARDTYEQYF
>-|TRBV15|TRBJ1-1
CATSRDRVQLTEAFF
>-|TRBV5-6|TRBJ2-7
CASSLAKVYSYEQYF
>-|TRBV18|TRBJ2-7
CASSHGPMGYEQYF
>-|TRBV5-6|TRBJ1-3
CASSIDRLRAGNTIYF
>-|TRBV6-1|TRBJ1-5
CASSVDTSNQPQHF